A selection of T cell receptor beta chains follows, all from one sample in a study of blood T cells in healthy people across ages. Via MiXCR, TCRdb re-called the 5' RACE reads, giving one row per CDR3 protein. The sample has a few hundred thousand distinct CDR3 sequences, 50% to 60% seen once. The sample was blood. Every receptor here comes from a man aged 60-69 years in good health. Each CDR3 is given with its conserved first and last residue. D genes are given only for firm matches. The listing skips clone size in some rows; elsewhere it reads once, few, many or a size class.

>TRBD2|TRBV20-1|TRBJ2-1|-
CSALLAGGRETQFF
TGCAGTGCTTTGCTAGCGGGGGGGCGGGAGACCCAGTTCTTC
>TRBD1|TRBV6-6|TRBJ2-7|-
CASSYQGQGDEQYF
TGTGCCAGCAGTTACCAAGGACAGGGTGACGAGCAGTACTTC
>-|TRBV5-5|TRBJ1-5|many
CASSTQGLNQPQHF
TGTGCCAGCAGCACCCAGGGCCTTAATCAGCCCCAGCATTTT
>-|TRBV20-1|TRBJ1-5|-
CSASEKFGGQPQHF
TGCAGTGCTAGTGAGAAGTTTGGGGGCCAGCCCCAGCATTTT
>TRBD2|TRBV29-1|TRBJ2-7|-
CSATAGGLTYEQYF
TGCAGCGCTACAGCGGGGGGCCTTACTTACGAGCAGTACTTC
>-|TRBV29-1|TRBJ2-1|-
CSYGQGYQNNEQFF
TGCAGCTACGGGCAGGGGTATCAGAACAATGAGCAGTTCTTC
>-|TRBV12-3/TRBV12-4|TRBJ1-2|few
CASSPPVGIYGYTF
TGTGCCAGCAGTCCCCCCGTAGGGATCTATGGCTACACCTTC
>-|TRBV7-9|TRBJ2-5|-
CASISGWGEETQYF
TGTGCCAGCATCTCCGGATGGGGAGAAGAGACCCAGTACTTC
>-|TRBV19|TRBJ2-3|-
CASSTPSAGTDTQYF
TGTGCCAGTAGTACCCCCTCCGCGGGCACAGATACGCAGTATTTT
>-|TRBV7-2|TRBJ2-7|-
CASSPGLSSEQYF
TGTGCCAGCAGCCCCGGACTGAGTTCCGAGCAGTACTTC
>TRBD2|TRBV5-1|TRBJ2-1|-
CASSLSSGRAIGNERFF
TGCGCCAGCAGCTTGTCTAGCGGGAGGGCCATCGGCAATGAGCGGTTCTTC
>TRBD2|TRBV13|TRBJ2-7|few
CASRQGLGITYEQYF
TGTGCCAGCAGACAGGGACTAGGGATAACCTACGAGCAGTACTTC
>-|TRBV20-1|TRBJ2-4|many
CSAREGPAKNIQYF
TGCAGTGCTAGGGAGGGGCCCGCCAAAAACATTCAGTACTTC
>TRBD2|TRBV20-1|TRBJ2-1|-
CSARRPSGSSYNEQFF
TGCAGTGCTAGACGTCCTAGCGGGAGCTCCTACAATGAGCAGTTCTTC
>-|TRBV7-9|TRBJ1-2|-
CASSLAVLRDDGYTF
TGTGCCAGCAGCTTAGCCGTGCTCAGAGATGATGGCTACACCTTC
>TRBD2|TRBV2|TRBJ2-1|-
CAGNSGTSLSYNEQFF
TGTGCCGGAAATTCCGGGACTAGCCTATCCTACAATGAGCAGTTCTTC
>-|TRBV11-2|TRBJ2-3|many
CASSARLGITDTQYF
TGTGCCAGCAGCGCCCGATTGGGAATCACAGATACGCAGTATTTT
>-|TRBV29-1|TRBJ1-4|-
CSVEVGEKLFF
TGCAGCGTTGAAGTAGGGGAAAAACTGTTTTTT
>TRBD2|TRBV28|TRBJ2-7|-
CATIAGGHEQYF
TGTGCCACAATAGCGGGAGGTCACGAGCAGTACTTC
>TRBD1|TRBV29-1|TRBJ1-2|-
CSVEDGGGQGYGYTF
TGCAGCGTTGAAGATGGGGGTGGACAGGGCTATGGCTACACCTTC
>-|TRBV11-2|TRBJ2-3|-
CASSPLDFTDTQYF
TGTGCCAGCAGCCCCCTGGACTTCACAGATACGCAGTATTTT
>-|TRBV19|TRBJ1-5|-
CASKGNNQPQHF
TGTGCCAGTAAAGGGAACAATCAGCCCCAGCATTTT
>TRBD1|TRBV29-1|TRBJ2-5|many
CSVATGAGPQETQYF
TGCAGCGTTGCGACAGGGGCTGGGCCTCAAGAGACCCAGTACTTC
>-|TRBV3-1|TRBJ2-3|-
CASSQERIVAQYF
TGTGCCAGCAGCCAAGAACGGATAGTGGCGCAGTATTTT
>-|TRBV7-9|TRBJ1-2|-
CASNPVTGPLDGYTF
TGTGCCAGCAACCCGGTCACGGGGCCTTTAGATGGCTACACCTTC
>TRBD2|TRBV30|TRBJ2-2|-
CAGFFSGGPLNTGELFF
TGTGCCGGCTTCTTTAGCGGGGGGCCCTTGAACACCGGGGAGCTGTTTTTT
>-|TRBV15|TRBJ2-1|-
CATSLRYNEQFF
TGTGCCACCAGCTTACGATACAATGAGCAGTTCTTC
>-|TRBV6-5|TRBJ2-1|once
CASSHDRASSNEQFF
TGTGCCAGCAGCCATGACAGAGCCTCTTCCAATGAGCAGTTCTTC
>TRBD2|TRBV11-2|TRBJ2-1|few
CASSPRTSGGPNEQFF
TGTGCCAGCAGCCCACGGACTAGCGGGGGGCCCAATGAGCAGTTCTTC
>-|TRBV6-1|TRBJ2-5|-
CASSDGARRYTAQYF
TGTGCCAGCAGTGATGGGGCCAGGCGGTATACGGCCCAGTACTTC
>-|TRBV7-2|TRBJ2-5|-
CASSPSGGLQETQYF
TGTGCCAGCAGCCCCTCAGGGGGGTTGCAAGAGACCCAGTACTTC
>TRBD2|TRBV5-1|TRBJ2-7|-
CASSLEAGGGPYEQYF
TGCGCCAGCAGCTTGGAGGCTGGCGGGGGGCCCTACGAGCAGTACTTC
>-|TRBV29-1|TRBJ2-4|-
CSVPGHLRGIQYF
TGCAGCGTTCCCGGACACCTGAGGGGCATTCAGTACTTC
>TRBD1|TRBV20-1|TRBJ1-1|-
CSARDQTGGNTEAFF
TGCAGTGCTAGAGACCAGACAGGGGGGAATACTGAAGCTTTCTTT
>TRBD1|TRBV18|TRBJ2-7|-
CASSGQGSIYEQYF
TGTGCCAGCTCCGGACAGGGGTCAATCTACGAGCAGTACTTC
>-|TRBV7-2|TRBJ2-5|few
CASSLGIMETQYF
TGTGCCAGCAGCTTAGGTATTATGGAGACCCAGTACTTC
>TRBD1|TRBV4-2|TRBJ2-1|-
CASSQGDSGARGEQFF
TGTGCCAGCAGCCAAGGGGACAGCGGCGCCCGGGGTGAGCAGTTCTTC
>-|TRBV20-1|TRBJ2-3|-
CSARVPLGTDTQYF
TGCAGTGCTAGAGTACCCCTTGGCACAGATACGCAGTATTTT
>-|TRBV29-1|TRBJ2-7|-
CSAETAYEQYF
TGCAGCGCTGAGACGGCCTACGAGCAGTACTTC